These T cell receptor beta chains were read from a single sample in a study of vaccination and CD4 T cells after COVID-19. Via MiXCR, TCRdb re-called the PCR reads, giving one row per CDR3 protein. The sample includes approximately 16,000 distinct CDR3 sequences, 30% to 45% of them seen just once. Their recognized antigens are unknown. What was sequenced was cultured CD4+ T cells from blood. Receptor source: a human donor with COVID-19. Both conserved end residues are part of each CDR3.

v_gene: TRBV5-8
CDR3aa: CASSQGRTSNQPQHF

v_gene: TRBV6-2/TRBV6-3
CDR3aa: CASSRMSNEKLFF

v_gene: TRBV20-1
CDR3aa: CSARTVTTEAFF

v_gene: TRBV5-1
CDR3aa: CASSPGPSNPTIYF

v_gene: TRBV6-2/TRBV6-3
CDR3aa: CASSYRAATYEQYF

v_gene: TRBV15
CDR3aa: CATLRGQEGVRGTEAFF

v_gene: TRBV20-1
CDR3aa: CSARYTSGGVSYEQYF

v_gene: TRBV24-1
CDR3aa: CATSDFDRASGNTIYF

v_gene: TRBV12-3/TRBV12-4
CDR3aa: CASKLPGANEQYF

v_gene: TRBV7-2
CDR3aa: CATIAPGGEAFF

v_gene: TRBV7-9
CDR3aa: CASSRDRGFHEQYF

v_gene: TRBV6-4
CDR3aa: CALRLAYRTSGSLRGLEQYF

v_gene: TRBV19
CDR3aa: CASSYLRGARYEQYF

v_gene: TRBV15
CDR3aa: CATSRAQGSTGELFF

v_gene: TRBV30
CDR3aa: CAWSTGTGGFQPQHF

v_gene: TRBV28
CDR3aa: CASSLGGQGTDTQYF

v_gene: TRBV28
CDR3aa: CASRKGQIFSPLHF

v_gene: TRBV6-1
CDR3aa: CASSKTQGDQPQHF

v_gene: TRBV7-6
CDR3aa: CASSPPRGQMNTEAFF

v_gene: TRBV6-2/TRBV6-3
CDR3aa: CASSSDGPNNQPQHF

v_gene: TRBV6-2/TRBV6-3
CDR3aa: CASSYSIQAQVIGTEAFF

v_gene: TRBV28
CDR3aa: CASSTPGQGNYGYTF

v_gene: TRBV5-6
CDR3aa: CASSLAGTSNQPQHF

v_gene: TRBV15
CDR3aa: CATSRDGGRAFNEKLFF

v_gene: TRBV25-1
CDR3aa: CASSVGGPDEKLFF

v_gene: TRBV7-9
CDR3aa: CASSSPTGVYGYTF

v_gene: TRBV11-2
CDR3aa: CASSSPSTGSSGYGYTF

v_gene: TRBV4-3
CDR3aa: CASSGGRRNTEAFF

v_gene: TRBV2
CDR3aa: CASSEFGPGNYGYTF

v_gene: TRBV12-3/TRBV12-4
CDR3aa: CASSSRQGTYEQYF

v_gene: TRBV6-5
CDR3aa: CASSYSAYTYEQYF

v_gene: TRBV7-9
CDR3aa: CASSLRASADTQYF

v_gene: TRBV20-1
CDR3aa: CSASPRTRANPGELFF

v_gene: TRBV7-9
CDR3aa: CASSAYRGANTEAFF

v_gene: TRBV11-2
CDR3aa: CASSFVNTGELFF

v_gene: TRBV6-5
CDR3aa: CASSYGGASYEQYF

v_gene: TRBV12-3/TRBV12-4
CDR3aa: CASSSALWGIGGNQPQHF

v_gene: TRBV6-2/TRBV6-3
CDR3aa: CASSYSADGGGFYNEQFF

v_gene: TRBV2
CDR3aa: CASMQGGTGELFF

v_gene: TRBV2
CDR3aa: CASSERSQGLTQYF

v_gene: TRBV9
CDR3aa: CASSVGQGPNSPLHF

v_gene: TRBV7-3
CDR3aa: CASSRTTGTGMYNEQFF

v_gene: TRBV2
CDR3aa: CASRIRTGPTEAFF

v_gene: TRBV19
CDR3aa: CASSTTNYGYTF

v_gene: TRBV7-8
CDR3aa: CASSLAEYSNQPQHF

v_gene: TRBV6-1
CDR3aa: CASSHSYNSPLHF

v_gene: TRBV6-5
CDR3aa: CASSYGGTSSRGFQETQYF

v_gene: TRBV7-9
CDR3aa: CASSFEGVGTEAFF

v_gene: TRBV20-1
CDR3aa: CSARGDSRITEAFF

v_gene: TRBV7-9
CDR3aa: CASGGRANTQYF

v_gene: TRBV5-3
CDR3aa: CASSFGSDRDNYGYTF

v_gene: TRBV7-2
CDR3aa: CASSSSTSGVYEQYF

v_gene: TRBV28
CDR3aa: CASSFRSIFAGELFF

v_gene: TRBV5-1
CDR3aa: CASLKGGSGANVLTF

v_gene: TRBV2
CDR3aa: CASSGEGRKLFF